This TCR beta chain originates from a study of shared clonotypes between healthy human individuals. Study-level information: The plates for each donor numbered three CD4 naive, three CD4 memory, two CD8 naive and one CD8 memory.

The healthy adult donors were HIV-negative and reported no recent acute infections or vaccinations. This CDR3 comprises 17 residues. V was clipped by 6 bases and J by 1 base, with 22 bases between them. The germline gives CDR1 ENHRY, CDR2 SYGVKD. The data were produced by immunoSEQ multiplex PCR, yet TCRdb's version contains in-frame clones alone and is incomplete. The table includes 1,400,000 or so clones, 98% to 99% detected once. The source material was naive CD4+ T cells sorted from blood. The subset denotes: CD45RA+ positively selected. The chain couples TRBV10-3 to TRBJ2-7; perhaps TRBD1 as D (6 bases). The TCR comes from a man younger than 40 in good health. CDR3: CAISVTGIRPSSYEQYF. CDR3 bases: TGTGCCATCAGCGTGACAGGCATAAGACCCTCATCCTACGAGCAGTACTTC.